This T cell receptor (beta chain) came from a study of tumor and adjacent non-tumor tissue in lung cancer. Study summary: There were about twelve adenocarcinoma, 2 squamous cell carcinoma and 1 small cell lung cancer cases. Samples averaged approximately 3.9 million productive TCRbeta reads each.

TCRbeta libraries were built with three rounds of nested PCR, modified from ARM-PCR. TCRdb ran MiXCR on the multiplex PCR reads and lists one entry per CDR3 protein. There are more than 85,000 distinct CDR3 sequences in the sample; 62% occur only once, and over 15% lies in the top ten. By sample share, this clonotype is medium-sized (0.01 to 0.1%). Its antigen remains unknown. No cell sorting was done before RNA was extracted from the tissue. More than 3 cm separated this lung sample from the edge of the tumor. V was trimmed by 4 bases and J by 3 bases, leaving 14 bases between them. This CDR3 is 15 amino acids long. CDR1 and CDR2 (germline): MGHRA, YSYEKL. General study results and limits: Higher tumor TCR diversity was associated with shorter survival.

The chain carries TRBV4-1 and TRBJ2-3; no firm D call. Sequencing was carried out using distant non-tumor lung tissue. The sequence was obtained from a man aged 60 to 69 with non-small cell lung cancer. The CDR3 is CASSPWPERTDTQYF. The CDR3 DNA reads TGCGCCAGCAGCCCCTGGCCAGAGCGTACAGATACGCAGTATTTT.